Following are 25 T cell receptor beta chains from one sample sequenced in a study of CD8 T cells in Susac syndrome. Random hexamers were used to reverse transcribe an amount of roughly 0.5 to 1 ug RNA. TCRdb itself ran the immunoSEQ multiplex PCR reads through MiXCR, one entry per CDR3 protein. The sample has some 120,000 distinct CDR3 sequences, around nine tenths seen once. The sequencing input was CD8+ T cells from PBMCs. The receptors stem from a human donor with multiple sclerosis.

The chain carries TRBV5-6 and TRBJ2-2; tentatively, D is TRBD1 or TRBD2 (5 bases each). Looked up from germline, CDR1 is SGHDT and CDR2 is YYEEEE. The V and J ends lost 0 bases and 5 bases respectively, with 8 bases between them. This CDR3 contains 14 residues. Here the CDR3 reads CASSLVGETGELFF. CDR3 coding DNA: TGTGCCAGCAGCTTGGTGGGGGAGACCGGGGAGCTGTTTTTT.

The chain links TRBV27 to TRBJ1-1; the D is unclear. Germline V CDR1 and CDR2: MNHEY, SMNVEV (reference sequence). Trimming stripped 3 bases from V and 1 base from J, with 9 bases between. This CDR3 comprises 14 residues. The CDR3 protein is CASSFAGRNTEAFF. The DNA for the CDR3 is TGTGCCAGCAGTTTTGCGGGCAGGAACACTGAAGCTTTCTTT.

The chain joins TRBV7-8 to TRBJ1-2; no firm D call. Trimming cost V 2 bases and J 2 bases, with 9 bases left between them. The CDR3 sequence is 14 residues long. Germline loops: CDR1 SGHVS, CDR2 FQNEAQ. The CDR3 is CASSLRVSNYGYTF. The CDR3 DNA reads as TGTGCCAGCAGCTTAAGGGTGTCGAACTATGGCTACACCTTC.

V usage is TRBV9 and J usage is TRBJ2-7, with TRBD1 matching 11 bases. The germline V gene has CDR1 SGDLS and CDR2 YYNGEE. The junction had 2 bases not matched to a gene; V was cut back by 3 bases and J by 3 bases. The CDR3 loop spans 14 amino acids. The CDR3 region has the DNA TGTGCCAGCAGCGGAGGGACAGGGGGCTACGAGCAGTACTTC. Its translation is CASSGGTGGYEQYF.

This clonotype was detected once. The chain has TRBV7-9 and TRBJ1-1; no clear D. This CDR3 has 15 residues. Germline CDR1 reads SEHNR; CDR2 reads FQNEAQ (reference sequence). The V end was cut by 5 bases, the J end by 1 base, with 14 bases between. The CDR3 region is CASSLHLPQNTEAFF. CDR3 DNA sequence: TGTGCCAGCAGCCTACACCTACCCCAGAACACTGAAGCTTTCTTT.

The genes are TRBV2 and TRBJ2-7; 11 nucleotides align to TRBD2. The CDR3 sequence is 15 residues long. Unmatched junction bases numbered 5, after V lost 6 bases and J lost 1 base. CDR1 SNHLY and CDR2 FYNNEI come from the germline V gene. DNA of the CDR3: TGTGCCAGCAGCGATGGACTAGCGGGTTCCTACGAGCAGTACTTC. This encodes CASSDGLAGSYEQYF.

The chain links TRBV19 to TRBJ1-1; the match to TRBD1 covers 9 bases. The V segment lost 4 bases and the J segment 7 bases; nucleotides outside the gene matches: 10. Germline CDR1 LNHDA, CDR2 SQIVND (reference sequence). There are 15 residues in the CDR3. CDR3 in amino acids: CASSTWTGEVGEAFF. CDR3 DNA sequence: TGTGCCAGTAGTACGTGGACAGGGGAAGTAGGTGAAGCTTTCTTT. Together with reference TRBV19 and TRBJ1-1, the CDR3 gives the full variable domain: DGGITQSPKYLFRKEGQNVTLSCEQNLNHDAMYWYRQDPGQGLRLIYYSQIVNDFQKGDIAEGYSVSREKKESFPLTVTSAQKNPTAFYLCASSTWTGEVGEAFFGQGTRLTVV.

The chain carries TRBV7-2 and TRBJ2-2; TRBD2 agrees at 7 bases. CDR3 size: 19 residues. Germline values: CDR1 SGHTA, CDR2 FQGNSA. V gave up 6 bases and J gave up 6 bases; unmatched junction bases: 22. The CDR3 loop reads CASRSFATSEGTNPGELFF. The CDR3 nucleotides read TGTGCCAGCAGATCCTTCGCCACTAGCGAGGGTACAAACCCCGGGGAGCTGTTTTTT. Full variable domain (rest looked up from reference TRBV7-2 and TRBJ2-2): GAGVSQSPSNKVTEKGKDVELRCDPISGHTALYWYRQSLGQGLEFLIYFQGNSAPDKSGLPSDRFSAERTGGSVSTLTIQRTQQEDSAVYLCASRSFATSEGTNPGELFFGEGSRLTVL.

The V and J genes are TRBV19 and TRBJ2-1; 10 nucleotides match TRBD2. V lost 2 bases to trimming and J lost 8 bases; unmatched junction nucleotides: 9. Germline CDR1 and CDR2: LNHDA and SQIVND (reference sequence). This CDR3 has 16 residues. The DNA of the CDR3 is TGTGCCAGTAGTATATGGTGGCTAGCGGGAGAGGATGAGCAGTTCTTC. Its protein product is CASSIWWLAGEDEQFF.

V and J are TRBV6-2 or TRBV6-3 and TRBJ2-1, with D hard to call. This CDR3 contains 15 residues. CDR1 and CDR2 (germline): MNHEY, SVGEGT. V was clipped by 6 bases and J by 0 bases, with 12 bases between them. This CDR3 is CASRKLSSSYNEQFF. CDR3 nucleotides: TGTGCCAGCAGAAAGCTGTCGAGCTCCTACAATGAGCAGTTCTTC.

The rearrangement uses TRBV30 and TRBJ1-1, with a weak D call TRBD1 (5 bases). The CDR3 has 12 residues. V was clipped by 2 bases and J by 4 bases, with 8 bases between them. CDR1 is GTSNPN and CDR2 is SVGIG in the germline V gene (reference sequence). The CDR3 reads CAWSTGTTEAFF. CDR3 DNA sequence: TGTGCCTGGAGTACAGGCACCACTGAAGCTTTCTTT.

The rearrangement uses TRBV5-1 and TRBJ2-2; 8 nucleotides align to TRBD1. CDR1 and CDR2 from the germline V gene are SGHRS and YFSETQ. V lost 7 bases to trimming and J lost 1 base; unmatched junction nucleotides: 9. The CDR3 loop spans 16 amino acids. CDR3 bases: TGCGCCAGCTACGACAGGGGAGTCGAGAACACCGGGGAGCTGTTTTTT. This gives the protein CASYDRGVENTGELFF.

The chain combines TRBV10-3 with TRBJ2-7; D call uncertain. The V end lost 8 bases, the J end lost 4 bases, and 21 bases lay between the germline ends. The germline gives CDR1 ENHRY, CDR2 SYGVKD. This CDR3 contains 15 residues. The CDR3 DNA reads TGTGCCATCTCGGAGTGGTATCCGACCAGTTACGAGCAGTACTTC. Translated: CAISEWYPTSYEQYF.

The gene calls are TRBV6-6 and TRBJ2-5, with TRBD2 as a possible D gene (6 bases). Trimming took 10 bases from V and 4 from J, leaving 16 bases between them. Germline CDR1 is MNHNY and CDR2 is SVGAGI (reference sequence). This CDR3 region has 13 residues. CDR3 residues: CAILKGLGETQYF. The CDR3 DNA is TGTGCCATTCTAAAGGGACTTGGAGAGACCCAGTACTTC.

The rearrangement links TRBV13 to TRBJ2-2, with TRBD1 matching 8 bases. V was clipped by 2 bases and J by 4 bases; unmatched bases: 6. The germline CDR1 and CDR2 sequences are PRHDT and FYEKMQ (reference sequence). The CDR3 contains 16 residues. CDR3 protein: CASSLWDRTGTGELFF. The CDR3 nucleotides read TGTGCCAGCAGCTTATGGGACAGGACGGGCACCGGGGAGCTGTTTTTT.

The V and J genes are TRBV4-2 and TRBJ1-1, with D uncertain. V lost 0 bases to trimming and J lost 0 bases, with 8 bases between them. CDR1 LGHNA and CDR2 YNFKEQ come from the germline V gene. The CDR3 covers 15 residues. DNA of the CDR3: TGTGCCAGCAGCCAAGAAAAGTCCATGAACACTGAAGCTTTCTTT. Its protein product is CASSQEKSMNTEAFF.

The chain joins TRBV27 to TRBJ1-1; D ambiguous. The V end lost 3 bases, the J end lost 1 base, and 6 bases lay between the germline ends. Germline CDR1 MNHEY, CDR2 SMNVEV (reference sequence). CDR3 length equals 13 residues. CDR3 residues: CASSFVPNTEAFF. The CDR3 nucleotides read TGTGCCAGCAGTTTTGTCCCGAACACTGAAGCTTTCTTT.

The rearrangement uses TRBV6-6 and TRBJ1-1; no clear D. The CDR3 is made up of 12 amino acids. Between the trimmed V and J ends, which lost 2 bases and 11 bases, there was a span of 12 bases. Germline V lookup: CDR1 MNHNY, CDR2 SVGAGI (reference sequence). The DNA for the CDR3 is TGTGCCAGCAGTTACGGACTAGGAGGGGCTTTCTTT. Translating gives CASSYGLGGAFF.

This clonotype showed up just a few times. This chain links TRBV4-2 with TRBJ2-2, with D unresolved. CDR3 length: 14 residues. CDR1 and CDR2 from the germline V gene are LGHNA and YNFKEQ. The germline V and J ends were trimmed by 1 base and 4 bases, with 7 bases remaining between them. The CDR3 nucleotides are TGTGCCAGCAGCCAAGGCCAAGTCACCGGGGAGCTGTTTTTT. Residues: CASSQGQVTGELFF.

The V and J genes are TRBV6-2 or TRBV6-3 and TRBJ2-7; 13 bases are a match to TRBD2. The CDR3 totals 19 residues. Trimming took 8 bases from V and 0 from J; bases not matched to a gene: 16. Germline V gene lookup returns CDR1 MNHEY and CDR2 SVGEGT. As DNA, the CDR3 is TGTGCCAGCCTTGGACCCCAGGGACTAGCGGGACCCGCCTCCTACGAGCAGTACTTC. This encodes CASLGPQGLAGPASYEQYF.

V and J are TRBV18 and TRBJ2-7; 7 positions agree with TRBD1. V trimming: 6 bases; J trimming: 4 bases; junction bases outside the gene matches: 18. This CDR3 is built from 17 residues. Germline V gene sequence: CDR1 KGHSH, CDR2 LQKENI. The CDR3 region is CASSSRDSHGISYEQYF. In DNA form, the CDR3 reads TGTGCCAGCTCCTCCCGGGACAGCCACGGGATATCATACGAGCAGTACTTC.

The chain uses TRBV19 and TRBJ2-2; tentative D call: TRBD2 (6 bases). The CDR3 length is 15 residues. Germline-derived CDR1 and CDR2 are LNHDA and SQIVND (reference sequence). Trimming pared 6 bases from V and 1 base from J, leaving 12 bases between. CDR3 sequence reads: CASSVGGLNTGELFF. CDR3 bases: TGTGCCAGTAGCGTGGGGGGACTGAACACCGGGGAGCTGTTTTTT.

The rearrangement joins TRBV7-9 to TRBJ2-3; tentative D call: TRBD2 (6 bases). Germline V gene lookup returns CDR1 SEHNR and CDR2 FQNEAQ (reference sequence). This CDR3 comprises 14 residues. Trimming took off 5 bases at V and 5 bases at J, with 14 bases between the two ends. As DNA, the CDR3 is TGTGCCAGCAGCCCGGGACTTTCCAAAGATACGCAGTATTTT. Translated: CASSPGLSKDTQYF.

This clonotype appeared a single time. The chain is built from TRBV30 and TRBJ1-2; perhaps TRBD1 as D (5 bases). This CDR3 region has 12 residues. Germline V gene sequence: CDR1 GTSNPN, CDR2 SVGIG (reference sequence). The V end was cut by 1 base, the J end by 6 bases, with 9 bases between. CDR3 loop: CAWSDQGNGYTF. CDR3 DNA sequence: TGTGCCTGGAGTGATCAGGGAAATGGCTACACCTTC.

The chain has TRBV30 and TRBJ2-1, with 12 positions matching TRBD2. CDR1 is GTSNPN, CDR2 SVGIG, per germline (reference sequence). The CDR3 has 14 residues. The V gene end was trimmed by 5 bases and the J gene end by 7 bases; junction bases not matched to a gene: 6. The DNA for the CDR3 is TGTGCCTGGTCTAGCGGGAGGGGGGTGAATGAGCAGTTCTTC. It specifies CAWSSGRGVNEQFF.